The clone carrying this T cell receptor (beta chain) occurred once. Its antigen is undetermined. The data originate from a study of identical twins. The length of the CDR3 is 12 residues. V shed 3 bases and J shed 15 bases, with 18 bases lying between them. Germline V gene lookup returns CDR1 DFQATT and CDR2 SNEGSKA (reference sequence). Healthy Caucasians made up all donors. Study-wide results and caveats: Cord blood's abundant beta clonotypes had fewer insertions, unlike memory repertoires.

Template switching added a universal primer site, and cDNA bore unique molecular identifiers. Each CDR3 protein is one row after TCRdb ran MiXCR on the 5' RACE reads. The sample carries 1.5 million to 2 million distinct CDR3 sequences, under 35% recorded once. The sample taken for sequencing was cord blood. The V call is TRBV20-1, the J call TRBJ2-1; no clear D gene. The clonotype originates from a newborn girl in good health. CDR3 loop: CSASGGLLYRFF. CDR3 nucleotides: TGCAGTGCTAGTGGTGGGCTTTTGTATCGGTTCTTC.